This T cell receptor beta chain is from a study of T-cell memory formation after mild COVID-19 (dated by TCRdb to about 2021). Context from the whole study: TCR sequence clusters from the two donors were largely donor specific. In two donors, T-cell clones that expanded and contracted after mild COVID-19 were tracked by sequencing TCRalpha and TCRbeta repertoires over time. Two young, previously healthy adult volunteers, one female and one male, were included in the cohort.

Beyond this particular receptor, the publication reports: The second-wave clones that peaked on day 37 were not confirmed to be SARS-CoV-2 specific. Contracting CD4+ clones were found mainly in CM and EM memory subsets, while CD8+ clones were enriched in EMRA. From day 15 to 85, contracting clones showed balanced CD4/CD8 phenotypes, whereas a second wave of clones that expanded from day 15 to 37 leaned towards CD4+. Some responding clones were detected in pre-infection memory, suggesting pre-existing cross-reactive memory T cells joined the SARS-CoV-2 response. The study covered only a couple of mild cases, and larger cohorts including severe cases with pre-infection samples were considered necessary.

Via the germline V gene, CDR1 is SNHLY and CDR2 FYNNEI. The germline ends are 15 bases apart after V is trimmed by 5 bases and J by 13 bases. The CDR3, cysteine through phenylalanine, is 13 amino acids long. Only the CDR3 DNA is retained, 39 bases long and in frame from the first base. Ficoll-Paque density gradient centrifugation was used to isolate PBMCs. On this clonotype itself: The antigen this receptor binds is unknown. Nothing much larger sits one base from this clone, and base qualities are not available.

Sequenced on an Illumina NovaSeq 6000. TCRalpha and TCRbeta cDNA libraries were built by 5'RACE with constant-segment primers, adding sample barcodes and unique molecular identifiers. Trizol reagent was used to extract RNA from every sample. Library amplification was performed in two PCR steps, and a second sample barcode and Illumina TruSeq adapters were introduced in the second step. Libraries were sequenced on an Illumina NovaSeq with 2 x 150 bp paired-end reads. As for the authors' bioinformatics: With migec v1.2.7, reads were demultiplexed and then collapsed into UMI-guided consensus sequences. Using mixcr v2.1.11, UMI consensuses were aligned to TRA and TRB V and J templates and then assembled into clonotypes. A clonotype was counted as expanded or contracted only when both edgeR and NoisET called the clonotype significant, with the noise models trained on biological replicates. For edgeR calls, the thresholds were a false discovery rate-adjusted p below 0.01 and a log2 fold-change of 1. As an exploratory analysis of dynamics, max-normalized trajectories of the 1000 most abundant clonotypes were examined by PCA with hierarchical clustering. Separately sequenced CD4+ and CD8+ repertoires were used to assign the CD4 or CD8 phenotype of responding clones. Clones were called with MiXCR by TCRdb after fastp trimmed the public reads at Q25, and only in-frame beta chains were retained. Rows matching on CDR3 protein sequence are summarized as one entry with the most common DNA and genes. The V and J calls here are based on TCRdb, not the publication. The sample records some 4,000 distinct CDR3 sequences, 16% of which are singletons. Around 2.2% of the sample is in the top ten clones.

The source material was PBMCs or a T cell subset sorted from them (not recorded which). The chain links TRBV2 with TRBJ1-6, with the D gene uncertain. The TCR was taken from an adult who had mild COVID-19 (a few samples of this study predate the infection). The sample titles of this study are shuffled in the database, so cell type and time point are left out. The DNA sequence reads TGTGCCAGCAGTTCCTCCCTAGTTAGTCCCCTCCACTTT. The resulting protein is CASSSSLVSPLHF. Here the CDR3 is joined to the reference TRBV2 and TRBJ1-6 genes, and the full variable domain is: EPEVTQTPSHQVTQMGQEVILRCVPISNHLYFYWYRQILGQKVEFLVSFYNNEISEKSEIFDDQFSVERPDGSNFTLKIRSTKLEDSAMYFCASSSSLVSPLHFGNGTRLTVT.